One sample yielded the 9 T cell receptor beta chains listed below, sequenced in a study of T cell responses to AZD1222 COVID-19 vaccine. Libraries were prepared by immunoSEQ multiplex PCR; TCRdb keeps only in-frame clonotypes and omits some of them. Counted here are 150,000 or so clones, nearly 95% occurring once; the ten biggest clones make up approximately 2.3%. The sample in question was peripheral blood, obtained on day 0 of AZD1222 vaccination. These receptors came from an adult in good health.

The rearrangement uses TRBV2 and TRBJ1-4; D not resolved. This CDR3 comprises 15 residues. Germline V CDR1 and CDR2: SNHLY, FYNNEI. The V end was cut by 3 bases, the J end by 7 bases, with 15 bases between. Here the CDR3 reads CASSDLGLDREKLFF. The CDR3, as DNA: TGTGCCAGCAGTGACTTAGGGTTGGATCGTGAAAAACTGTTTTTT.

The chain couples TRBV6-4 to TRBJ1-6; 8 bases are a match to TRBD1. Germline V lookup: CDR1 MRHNA, CDR2 SNTAGT. J was trimmed by 6 bases and V by 6 bases; bases with no gene match: 4. CDR3 length: 14 residues. This CDR3 is CASSQTGGNSPLHF. The CDR3 coding sequence is TGTGCCAGCAGCCAAACAGGGGGTAATTCACCCCTCCACTTT.

The chain is built from TRBV11-2 and TRBJ2-1; TRBD2 aligns across 7 bases. The CDR3 is 16 residues long. Germline V gene sequence: CDR1 SGHAT, CDR2 FQNNGV. The V and J ends lost 6 bases and 3 bases, in that order; junction bases with no gene match: 11. This CDR3 is CASSPTAGTNYNEQFF. DNA for the CDR3: TGTGCCAGCAGTCCCACGGCCGGGACTAACTACAATGAGCAGTTCTTC.

This rearrangement joins TRBV5-8 to TRBJ1-6; no definite D call. Germline CDR1 SGHTS, CDR2 YDEGEE. CDR3 length equals 15 residues. V was cut by 4 bases and J by 4 bases, with 12 bases left in between. The CDR3 DNA sequence: TGTGCCAGCAGCCTAAGGGTCCTGTATAATTCACCCCTCCACTTT. Protein product: CASSLRVLYNSPLHF. The complete variable domain, with remaining parts taken from reference TRBV5-8 and TRBJ1-6, reads EAGVTQSPTHLIKTRGQQATLRCSPISGHTSVYWYQQALGLGLQFLLWYDEGEERNRGNFPPRFSGRQFPNYSSELNVNALELEDSALYLCASSLRVLYNSPLHFGNGTRLTVT.

The chain uses TRBV11-2 and TRBJ1-1; D remains ambiguous. Trimming took off 1 base at V and 1 base at J, with 10 bases between the two ends. Per germline, CDR1 SGHAT and CDR2 FQNNGV. The CDR3 sequence is 15 residues long. CDR3 sequence: CASSLAGSKNTEAFF. CDR3 DNA: TGTGCCAGCAGCTTAGCCGGGAGTAAGAACACTGAAGCTTTCTTT.

V gene TRBV5-4 combines with J gene TRBJ2-5; 9 positions agree with TRBD1. The germline V gene has CDR1 SGHNT and CDR2 YYREEE (reference sequence). V was clipped by 5 bases and J by 5 bases; unmatched bases: 7. The CDR3 contains 14 residues. The CDR3 bases are TGTGCCAGCAGACCGGGACAGGGTGTGGAGACCCAGTACTTC. This translates into CASRPGQGVETQYF.

This clone was counted many times. This rearrangement joins TRBV7-8 to TRBJ2-7; unclear D gene. Looked up from germline, CDR1 is SGHVS and CDR2 is FQNEAQ. Trimming pared 4 bases from V and 6 bases from J, leaving 13 bases between. The CDR3 covers 13 residues. CDR3 sequence reads: CASSSSTPLEQYF. The CDR3 coding sequence is TGTGCCAGCAGCTCCAGCACCCCCCTCGAGCAGTACTTC.

A single count supports this clone. This chain uses TRBV28 with TRBJ2-7; D is perhaps TRBD2 (6 bases). The germline gives CDR1 MDHEN, CDR2 SYDVKM. The ends were cut back, 8 bases at V and 7 bases at J, with 18 bases in the middle. CDR3 size: 13 residues. CDR3 protein: CASWRWGVSEQYF. CDR3 bases: TGTGCCAGCTGGCGGTGGGGGGTCAGTGAGCAGTACTTC. The full variable domain, completed using reference TRBV28 and TRBJ2-7, is DVKVTQSSRYLVKRTGEKVFLECVQDMDHENMFWYRQDPGLGLRLIYFSYDVKMKEKGDIPEGYSVSREKKERFSLILESASTNQTSMYLCASWRWGVSEQYFGPGTRLTVT.

V gene TRBV11-2 combines with J gene TRBJ2-7, with a possible D match to TRBD2 (6 bases). Germline V gives CDR1 SGHAT, CDR2 FQNNGV. V was cut by 5 bases and J by 3 bases, with 8 bases left in between. CDR3 length: 12 residues. CDR3 region: CASSLDYYEQYF. The CDR3 region has the DNA TGTGCCAGCAGCCTGGACTACTACGAGCAGTACTTC. The full variable domain, its missing parts supplied by reference TRBV11-2 and TRBJ2-7, is EAGVAQSPRYKIIEKRQSVAFWCNPISGHATLYWYQQILGQGPKLLIQFQNNGVVDDSQLPKDRFSAERLKGVDSTLKIQPAKLEDSAVYLCASSLDYYEQYFGPGTRLTVT.